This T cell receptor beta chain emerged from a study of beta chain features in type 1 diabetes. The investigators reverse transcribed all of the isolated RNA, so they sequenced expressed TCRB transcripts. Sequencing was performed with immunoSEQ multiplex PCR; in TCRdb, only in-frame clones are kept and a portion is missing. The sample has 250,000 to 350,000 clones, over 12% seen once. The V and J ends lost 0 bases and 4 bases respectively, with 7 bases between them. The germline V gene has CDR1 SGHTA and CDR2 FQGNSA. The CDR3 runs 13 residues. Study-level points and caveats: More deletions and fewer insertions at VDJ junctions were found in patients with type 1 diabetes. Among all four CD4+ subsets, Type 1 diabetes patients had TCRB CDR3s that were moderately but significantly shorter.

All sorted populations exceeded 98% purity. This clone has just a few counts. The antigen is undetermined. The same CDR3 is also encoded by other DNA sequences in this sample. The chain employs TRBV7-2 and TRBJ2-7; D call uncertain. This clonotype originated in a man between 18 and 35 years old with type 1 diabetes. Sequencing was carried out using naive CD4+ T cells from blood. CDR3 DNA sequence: TGTGCCAGCAGCTTAGCGTCTTTGTACGAGCAGTACTTC. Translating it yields CASSLASLYEQYF.